These 8 T cell receptor beta chains share one sample of origin, sequenced in a study of identical twins. TCRdb re-called the 5' RACE reads through MiXCR, storing one row per CDR3 protein. The table shows some 1,600,000 distinct CDR3 sequences, with around a third occurring only once. The sequencing input was cord blood. The receptors come from a newborn girl in good health.

CDR3 loop: CASSFLVGRNEQFF. The CDR3 region has the DNA TGTGCCAGCAGTTTTCTGGTAGGACGCAATGAGCAGTTCTTC. V and J are TRBV12-3 or TRBV12-4 and TRBJ2-1; D is unclear. Trimming took off 3 bases at V and 6 bases at J, with 12 bases between the two ends. CDR3 length: 14 residues.

The V gene is TRBV2, the J gene TRBJ1-1, with 11 bases fitting TRBD1. The CDR3 has 15 amino acids. J lost 6 bases, V lost 2 bases, and 5 bases had no gene match. The germline gives CDR1 SNHLY, CDR2 FYNNEI. CDR3 residues: CASSELGTGGAEAFF. CDR3 coding DNA: TGTGCCAGCAGTGAACTCGGGACAGGGGGGGCTGAAGCTTTCTTT.

This clonotype was seen a few times. This CDR3 reads CSARIMAGEVNTEAFF. CDR3 nucleotides: TGCAGTGCTAGAATTATGGCAGGGGAAGTGAACACTGAAGCTTTCTTT. The V gene is TRBV20-1, the J gene TRBJ1-1; tentatively, D is TRBD1 (6 bases). The CDR3 is 16 residues long. Per germline, CDR1 DFQATT and CDR2 SNEGSKA (reference sequence). V lost 2 bases to trimming and J lost 0 bases, with 16 bases between them.

This clonotype has more than one count but fewer than ten. The chain couples TRBV5-1 to TRBJ2-1; TRBD2 matches 10 bases. CDR1 and CDR2 from the germline V gene are SGHRS and YFSETQ. V dropped 4 bases and J dropped 10; count of bases not matched to a gene: 17. The CDR3 consists of 17 residues. For the CDR3, the DNA is TGCGCCAGCAGCGACCGGACTAGCGGCTTTCCTCGGAAAGAGCAGTTCTTC. Translating it yields CASSDRTSGFPRKEQFF.

This clonotype was counted only a few times. J is TRBJ2-1 and V is TRBV13; D remains unclear. V was trimmed by 3 bases and J by 5 bases, leaving 11 bases between them. Germline-derived CDR1 and CDR2 are PRHDT and FYEKMQ (reference sequence). This CDR3 spans 14 amino acids. For the CDR3, the DNA is TGTGCCAGCAGCTTTCTGGAAAGGAACAATGAGCAGTTCTTC. As protein: CASSFLERNNEQFF.

This clonotype was found a few times. V gene TRBV6-1 combines with J gene TRBJ1-1; 7 bases are a match to TRBD1. The V gene end was trimmed by 2 bases and the J gene end by 5 bases; junction bases not matched to a gene: 5. CDR1 and CDR2 (germline): MNHNS, SASEGT. This CDR3 region has 14 residues. The CDR3 loop reads CASSEKGARTEAFF. The CDR3 region has the DNA TGTGCCAGCAGTGAAAAGGGGGCGCGGACTGAAGCTTTCTTT.

The rearrangement joins TRBV6-1 to TRBJ2-1; 11 bases fit TRBD2. CDR3 length equals 17 residues. V gave up 6 bases and J gave up 4 bases; unmatched junction bases: 11. Germline CDR1 MNHNS, CDR2 SASEGT. CDR3: CASRNAVTSGIYNEQFF. CDR3 sequence (DNA): TGTGCCAGCAGGAACGCCGTGACTAGCGGGATATACAATGAGCAGTTCTTC.

The chain employs TRBV20-1 and TRBJ2-3; D not resolved. Germline values: CDR1 DFQATT, CDR2 SNEGSKA (reference sequence). The ends were cut back, 0 bases at V and 1 base at J, with 11 bases in the middle. This CDR3 contains 15 residues. The CDR3 sequence: CSARDRMGRTDTQYF. CDR3 sequence (DNA): TGCAGTGCTAGAGATCGTATGGGCCGCACAGATACGCAGTATTTT.